Reported below is one T cell receptor beta chain. The sample holds a few counts of this clonotype. Its antigen has not been determined. No base quality values were provided; no much bigger clone lies one nucleotide off. All donors were healthy Caucasians. Three pairs of female monozygotic twins, all aged about 18 to 30 years, were included in the twin cohort. Peripheral blood mononuclear cells were used as the source from which RNA for TCR libraries was isolated. The sample is drawn from a study of identical twins (dated by TCRdb to 2016 to 2017). For the wider study: To test whether fetal clonotypes persist, this study deep-sequenced TCR alpha and beta repertoires from monozygotic twins, from unrelated adults of various ages, and from cord blood. Replicate twin experiments were performed at different times using different library preparation protocols to rule out contamination.

Measured from the cysteine to the phenylalanine, the CDR3 is 14 residues long. The sequence is cut down to CDR3 DNA, 42 bases in frame from base 1. Trimming costs V 6 bases and J 6 bases, and their ends lie 18 bases apart. Based on the germline V gene, the CDR1 and CDR2 sequences are SGHTA and FQGNSA. Overall study outcomes, separate from this receptor: Zero-insertion analyses could be partly confounded by invariant T cells such as MAIT and iNKT, although diverse VJ usage argued against such confounding for most clonotypes. Abundant cord blood beta clonotypes carried fewer insertions; young adult naive repertoires showed a weaker similar trend, while memory repertoires showed none. Because the same donors could not be followed over many years, the conclusions depended on cross-sectional statistical analysis. A weaker excess of twin sharing was found in beta out-of-frame sequences because the signal-to-noise ratio was lowered by fewer shared sequences. Compared with coincidental sharing between unrelated individuals, out-of-frame TCR alpha sequences shared between twins had an excess of sequences with low generation probability. Out-of-frame TCR alpha sharing in monozygotic twins was systematically underestimated by recombination models, whereas sharing between unrelated individuals was in agreement with the recombination models.

The library was produced with 5' RACE. Sequencing was performed on an Illumina HiSeq 2000. A universal primer binding site was introduced by template switching, and a unique molecular identifier was present in the final cDNA, enabling accurate counting of TCR cDNA molecules. Specific primers in the conserved constant-segment region were used to synthesize first-strand cDNA for TCR alpha and beta chains. To control for contamination, every cDNA library carried two barcodes: a SMART-Mk sample barcode plus Illumina barcodes. TruSeq adapter sequences along with Illumina sample barcodes were introduced in two successive PCR steps. The TCR alpha and beta cDNA libraries were sequenced on the Illumina HiSeq platform using custom primers. Under the source paper's analysis protocol: Raw reads were processed with MiGEC to extract unique molecular identifiers, and MiXCR was used to determine CDR3 positions. For each individual, recombination models were inferred using an EM algorithm with the repgenHMM and IGoR tools. Shared clonotypes were analyzed with the tcR package in R, and sharing was normalized by the product of cloneset sizes. To study raw recombination free of thymic and clonal selection effects, out-of-frame nonproductive sequences were analyzed. TCRdb's own reprocessing of the public reads used fastp at Q25 and MiXCR and kept productive beta chains. Every distinct CDR3 protein forms one entry, paired with its most common genes and DNA. It is TCRdb's table, rather than the study itself, that gives the V and J calls and clone size. This sample gives 500,000 to 700,000 distinct CDR3 sequences in total; around 7.4% of them show up just once. The top ten clonotypes cover 1.6% of the sample.

These data also featured in a second study, about yellow fever vaccine responses in identical twins. Taken from the second paper: The T cell response to vaccination in identical twins was reported by the authors to appear partly convergent and partly personalized. Focusing on identical twins, the study followed the T cell clones that responded to the vaccine, and did so with precision.

This TCR was sampled from a woman younger than 30 in good health. The specimen was PBMCs. The rearranged chain carries TRBV7-2 and TRBJ2-7, and possibly TRBD1, on 5 matching bases. The CDR3: CASRPTAITGEQYF. The DNA is TGTGCCAGCAGACCAACCGCAATTACAGGCGAGCAGTACTTC.